The 26 T cell receptor beta chains reported below all come from one sample, sequenced in a study of radiation and T cells in renal cell carcinoma. Time point meaning: blood 4 weeks post-SBRT, at nephrectomy. Indicated treatment: 15 Gy SBRT to primary tumor, nephrectomy 4 weeks later. TCRdb's table, derived via immunoSEQ multiplex PCR, lists solely in-frame clones and lacks some. Among some 64,000 clones, 60% to 85% were seen once, and the ten largest hold less than 8%. The source was blood, collected from a patient whose treatment included radiotherapy and nephrectomy. The source of these receptors is a man in his 60s with renal cell carcinoma.

V usage is TRBV2 and J usage is TRBJ1-2; D gene unclear. Germline V gene data show CDR1 as SNHLY and CDR2 as FYNNEI. V lost 7 bases, J lost 2 bases, and 8 bases lay in between. The CDR3 runs 12 residues. CDR3 bases: TGTGCCAGCACTGGGCAGAACTATGGCTACACCTTC. This sequence encodes CASTGQNYGYTF. The variable domain in full, with the rest retrieved from reference TRBV2 and TRBJ1-2, is EPEVTQTPSHQVTQMGQEVILRCVPISNHLYFYWYRQILGQKVEFLVSFYNNEISEKSEIFDDQFSVERPDGSNFTLKIRSTKLEDSAMYFCASTGQNYGYTFGSGTRLTVV.

This chain links TRBV19 with TRBJ1-4; no definite D call. Per germline, CDR1 LNHDA and CDR2 SQIVND (reference sequence). The CDR3 contains 16 residues. V was trimmed by 0 bases and J by 7 bases, leaving 15 bases between them. The CDR3 is CASSIETTPGGEKLFF. The CDR3 coding sequence is TGTGCCAGTAGTATAGAAACGACCCCGGGAGGTGAAAAACTGTTTTTT.

The V call is TRBV19, the J call TRBJ1-1; perhaps TRBD1 as D (5 bases). The CDR3 spans 18 residues. Germline V gives CDR1 LNHDA, CDR2 SQIVND (reference sequence). V was cut by 1 base and J by 4 bases, with 22 bases left in between. Written as DNA, the CDR3 is TGTGCCAGTAGTATAGGGGGCGTCGTGGGGACTCAGGTCACTGAAGCTTTCTTT. Protein: CASSIGGVVGTQVTEAFF.

V usage is TRBV20-1 and J usage is TRBJ1-2; unclear D gene. Trimming pared 3 bases from V and 13 bases from J, leaving 15 bases between. The germline gives CDR1 DFQATT, CDR2 SNEGSKA (reference sequence). The CDR3 covers 11 residues. The CDR3 loop reads CSASRGAEGTF. The CDR3 nucleotides read TGCAGTGCTAGTCGAGGTGCTGAGGGCACCTTC.

This sequence joins TRBV5-1 and TRBJ1-1, with 7 bases fitting TRBD1. The CDR3 covers 15 residues. With V trimmed by 0 bases and J by 3 bases, 5 bases remained unmatched. Germline-derived CDR1 and CDR2 are SGHRS and YFSETQ. In nucleotides, the CDR3 is TGCGCCAGCAGCTTGGGGCAGGGGGGAGACACTGAAGCTTTCTTT. It is translated as CASSLGQGGDTEAFF.

This clone has a single count. The chain recombines TRBV7-2 with TRBJ2-2; possible D gene TRBD1, 6 bases. This CDR3 has 15 residues. V lost 6 bases and J 1 base, leaving 12 bases between the germline ends. CDR1 and CDR2 from the germline V gene are SGHTA and FQGNSA. CDR3 sequence reads: CASRTGHLNTGELFF. The CDR3 DNA is TGTGCCAGCAGGACGGGACACCTGAACACCGGGGAGCTGTTTTTT. The variable domain in full, with the rest retrieved from reference TRBV7-2 and TRBJ2-2, is GAGVSQSPSNKVTEKGKDVELRCDPISGHTALYWYRQSLGQGLEFLIYFQGNSAPDKSGLPSDRFSAERTGGSVSTLTIQRTQQEDSAVYLCASRTGHLNTGELFFGEGSRLTVL.

V gene TRBV7-2 combines with J gene TRBJ2-1; 11 bases map to TRBD1. The germline V gene has CDR1 SGHTA and CDR2 FQGNSA. The CDR3 totals 15 residues. V was pared by 3 bases and J by 7 bases, with 5 bases of the junction left unmatched. The CDR3 reads CASSFGQGAANEQFF. The CDR3 coding sequence is TGTGCCAGCAGCTTTGGACAGGGGGCGGCAAATGAGCAGTTCTTC.

The chain recombines TRBV5-8 with TRBJ2-7; D is possibly TRBD1 or TRBD2 (5 bases each). Germline V gene lookup returns CDR1 SGHTS and CDR2 YDEGEE. V gave up 4 bases and J gave up 3 bases, with 11 bases separating them. There are 13 residues in the CDR3. CDR3 region: CASSLVRGYEQYV. The CDR3 DNA reads as TGTGCCAGCAGCCTTGTGAGGGGCTACGAGCAGTACGTC.

The rearrangement links TRBV18 to TRBJ2-2; possible D gene TRBD2, 5 bases. This CDR3 comprises 14 residues. Trimming shortened V by 1 base and J by 3 bases, and 6 bases separated the two germline ends. Germline V gives CDR1 KGHSH, CDR2 LQKENI. The CDR3 region has the DNA TGTGCCAGCTCACCACAGAGGGACACCGGGGAGCTGTTTTTT. Translation: CASSPQRDTGELFF.

Only one count was recorded for this clone. The chain couples TRBV5-6 to TRBJ1-5; weak D call: TRBD1 (5 bases). The V end was cut by 2 bases, the J end by 11 bases, with 17 bases between. CDR1 SGHDT and CDR2 YYEEEE come from the germline V gene. The CDR3 is 14 amino acids. In nucleotides, the CDR3 is TGTGCCAGCAGCTTATTGGTCTCCGGGGGGACCCAGCATTTT. Amino acids: CASSLLVSGGTQHF.

The chain combines TRBV6-5 with TRBJ1-1; maybe TRBD1 (5 bases). Trimming removed 5 bases at V and 1 base at J, with 11 bases between. Germline V gene data show CDR1 as MNHEY and CDR2 as SVGAGI. The CDR3 runs to 14 residues. In DNA, the CDR3 is TGTGCCAGCAGTAAGGGTCAGGGGAACACTGAAGCTTTCTTT. Translation gives CASSKGQGNTEAFF.

In its sample, this clone was seen once. This rearrangement joins TRBV6-1 to TRBJ1-1; tentative D call: TRBD1 (5 bases). Between the trimmed V and J ends, which lost 0 bases and 3 bases, there was a span of 11 bases. The germline gives CDR1 MNHNS, CDR2 SASEGT. This CDR3 spans 15 amino acids. The CDR3 sequence: CASSEAQRQYTEAFF. The CDR3 DNA reads as TGTGCCAGCAGTGAAGCGCAAAGACAGTACACTGAAGCTTTCTTT.

J is TRBJ2-7 and V is TRBV19, with D possibly being TRBD2 (6 bases). The CDR3 covers 14 residues. The germline CDR1 and CDR2 sequences are LNHDA and SQIVND (reference sequence). Trimming removed 6 bases at V and 3 bases at J, with 15 bases between. The CDR3 sequence: CASRPLAGSYEQYF. CDR3 bases: TGTGCCAGTAGGCCCCTCGCGGGGAGCTACGAGCAGTACTTC.

CDR3 DNA: TGTGCCAGCAGCAAAGTGGCCCTTTTGTCTCACAGAATCCTCCAGAGCCCAGATACGCAGTATTTT. Translation: CASSKVALLSHRILQSPDTQYF. V and J are TRBV21-1 and TRBJ2-3; TRBD1 is the table's D call, not checked against the DNA. TRBV21-1 is described as a pseudogene. The CDR3 loop spans 22 amino acids.

The chain employs TRBV6-1 and TRBJ2-5; D may match TRBD1 or TRBD2 (6 bases each). Gene TRBJ2-7 matches the end of the DNA better, so the J call may be wrong. In germline, CDR1 is MNHNS, CDR2 SASEGT. This CDR3 comprises 14 residues. CDR3 amino acids: CASTQLQGGYEQYF. CDR3 DNA: TGTGCCAGCACCCAACTACAGGGAGGCTACGAGCAGTACTTC.

About this clone itself: The same CDR3 also results from other DNA sequences found in this sample. This chain connects TRBV6-6 to TRBJ1-6, with 7 bases matching TRBD1. The ends lost 7 bases at V and 9 bases at J; junction bases unmatched: 9. There are 14 residues in the CDR3. Germline V lookup: CDR1 MNHNY, CDR2 SVGAGI (reference sequence). This CDR3 is CASKKIEGASPLHF. The CDR3 nucleotides are TGTGCCAGCAAGAAAATAGAGGGGGCTTCACCCCTCCACTTT.

This clone was found once. CDR3 region: CASSSLLYRERGAGYGYTF. The CDR3 DNA is TGTGCCAGCAGCTCGCTACTTTACAGGGAGAGAGGGGCTGGATATGGCTACACCTTC. This chain links TRBV5-5 with TRBJ1-2; TRBD1 might be the D (6 bases). The CDR3 contains 19 residues. Trimming removed 3 bases from V and 5 bases from J, with 29 bases in between. Per the germline V gene, CDR1 is SGHKS and CDR2 is YYEKEE (reference sequence).

This clone was detected only a few times. The gene calls are TRBV7-3 and TRBJ1-1, with D possibly being TRBD1 (5 bases). The CDR3 sequence is 14 residues long. In germline, CDR1 is SGHTA, CDR2 FQGTGA. Trimming stripped 2 bases from V and 4 bases from J, with 11 bases between. In nucleotides, the CDR3 is TGTGCCAGCAGCTTATACAGTAGGGGCACTGAAGCTTTCTTT. As protein: CASSLYSRGTEAFF.

This chain connects TRBV15 to TRBJ1-2; D is perhaps TRBD1 (6 bases). This CDR3 is 14 amino acids long. The germline CDR1 and CDR2 sequences are LNHNV and YYDKDF (reference sequence). Trimming took off 6 bases at V and 0 bases at J, with 11 bases between the two ends. This chain's CDR3 is CATSTGNTNYGYTF. In DNA form, the CDR3 reads TGTGCCACCAGTACAGGGAATACTAACTATGGCTACACCTTC.

This clone was observed once. The V gene is TRBV19, the J gene TRBJ1-1; 7 positions match TRBD1. The CDR3 sequence is 15 residues long. Trimming removed 7 bases from V and 1 base from J; junction bases left unmatched: 9. CDR1 and CDR2 from the germline V gene are LNHDA and SQIVND (reference sequence). Here the CDR3 reads CASTKGTAQNTEAFF. The DNA for the CDR3 is TGTGCCAGTACCAAGGGGACAGCGCAGAACACTGAAGCTTTCTTT.

This rearrangement joins TRBV6-1 to TRBJ2-3, with 7 bases that match TRBD2. Germline CDR1 reads MNHNS; CDR2 reads SASEGT. The V and J ends lost 11 bases and 2 bases, in that order; junction bases with no gene match: 7. The CDR3 consists of 13 residues. Here the CDR3 DNA reads TGTGCCGCCGGGGGGAACCCCACAGATACGCAGTATTTT. Its protein product is CAAGGNPTDTQYF.

V is TRBV19 and J is TRBJ1-2; D may be TRBD1 (5 bases). V was shortened by 4 bases and J by 0 bases, with 9 bases between the two germline ends. Germline V lookup: CDR1 LNHDA, CDR2 SQIVND (reference sequence). This CDR3 region has 14 residues. This CDR3 reads CASSKQEANYGYTF. CDR3 in DNA: TGTGCCAGTAGTAAACAGGAGGCTAACTATGGCTACACCTTC.

This clone has only one observation. V and J are TRBV30 and TRBJ2-1; weak D call: TRBD2 (6 bases). V lost 7 bases and J 5 bases, leaving 24 bases between the germline ends. Looked up from germline, CDR1 is GTSNPN and CDR2 is SVGIG (reference sequence). CDR3 length equals 16 residues. The CDR3 reads CAFSSFHGRGDNEQFF. The CDR3 nucleotides read TGTGCCTTTTCCTCATTTCACGGGAGAGGGGACAATGAGCAGTTCTTC.

The chain uses TRBV5-1 and TRBJ1-2; D call uncertain. V lost 0 bases, J lost 3 bases, and 15 bases lay in between. The CDR3 is made up of 16 amino acids. Looked up from germline, CDR1 is SGHRS and CDR2 is YFSETQ. The CDR3 loop reads CASSLDVGSFYYGYTF. Written as DNA, the CDR3 is TGCGCCAGCAGCTTGGATGTGGGCAGTTTTTACTATGGCTACACCTTC.

The chain recombines TRBV9 with TRBJ1-1, with 7 bases aligning to TRBD1. The V segment lost 0 bases and the J segment 5 bases; nucleotides outside the gene matches: 10. This CDR3 is built from 16 residues. Germline V gene sequence: CDR1 SGDLS, CDR2 YYNGEE. The DNA of the CDR3 is TGTGCCAGCAGCGTAGGGACAGGCCGGGTAGGAACTGAAGCTTTCTTT. This translates into CASSVGTGRVGTEAFF.

This clone has ten or more counts. The chain joins TRBV5-4 to TRBJ2-2, with a possible D match to TRBD1 (6 bases). Germline CDR1 and CDR2: SGHNT and YYREEE (reference sequence). V was pared by 0 bases and J by 3 bases, with 9 bases between. The CDR3 has 15 amino acids. CDR3 sequence (DNA): TGTGCCAGCAGCTTGGCCGGACAGTACACCGGGGAGCTGTTTTTT. It is translated as CASSLAGQYTGELFF.